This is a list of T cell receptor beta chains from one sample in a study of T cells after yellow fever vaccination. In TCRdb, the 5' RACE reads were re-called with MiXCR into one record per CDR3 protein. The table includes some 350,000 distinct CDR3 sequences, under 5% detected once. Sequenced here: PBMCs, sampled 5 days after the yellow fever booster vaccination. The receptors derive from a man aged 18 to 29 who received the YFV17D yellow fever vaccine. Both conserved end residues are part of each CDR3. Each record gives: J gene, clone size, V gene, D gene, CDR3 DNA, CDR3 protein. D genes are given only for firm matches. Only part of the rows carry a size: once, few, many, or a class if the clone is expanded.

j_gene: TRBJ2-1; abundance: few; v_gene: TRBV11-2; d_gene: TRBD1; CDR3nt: TGTGCCAGCACCAGAGAAGGGACAGGGGTACCGGATGAGCAGTTCTTC; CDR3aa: CASTREGTGVPDEQFF
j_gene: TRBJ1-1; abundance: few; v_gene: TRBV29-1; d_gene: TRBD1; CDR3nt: TGCAGCGGGGGACAGATGAACACTGAAGCTTTCTTT; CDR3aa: CSGGQMNTEAFF
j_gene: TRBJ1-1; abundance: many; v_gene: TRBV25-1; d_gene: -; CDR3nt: TGTGCCAGCACACCGGGGGCAGGGCCTGGGTCGGGGCAAGCTTTCTTT; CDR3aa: CASTPGAGPGSGQAFF
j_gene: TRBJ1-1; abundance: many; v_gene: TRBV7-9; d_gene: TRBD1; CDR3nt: TGTGCCAGCATCAGACAGGGTGGCACTGAAGCTTTCTTT; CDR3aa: CASIRQGGTEAFF
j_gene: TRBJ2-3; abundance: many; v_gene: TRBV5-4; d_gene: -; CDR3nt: TGTGCCAGCAGCTTGCCTAGACCTGAAGATACGCAGTATTTT; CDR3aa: CASSLPRPEDTQYF
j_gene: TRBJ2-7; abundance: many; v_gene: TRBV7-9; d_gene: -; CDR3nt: TGTGCCAGCAGCTTAAGACAGGACTCCTACGAGCAGTACTTC; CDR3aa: CASSLRQDSYEQYF
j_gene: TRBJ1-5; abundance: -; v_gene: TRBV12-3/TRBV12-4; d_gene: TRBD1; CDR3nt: TGTGCCAGCAGGGCGGGACAGGGGGCTAATCAGCCCCAGCATTTT; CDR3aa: CASRAGQGANQPQHF
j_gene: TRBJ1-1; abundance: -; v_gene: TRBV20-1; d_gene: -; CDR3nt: TGCAGTGCTAGAGATAATATAGGGGGGCGCGAAGCTTTCTTT; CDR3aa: CSARDNIGGREAFF
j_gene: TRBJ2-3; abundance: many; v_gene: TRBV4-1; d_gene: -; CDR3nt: TGCGCCAGCAGCCACCTAGGCCAGTGGATAACAGATACGCAGTATTTT; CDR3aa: CASSHLGQWITDTQYF
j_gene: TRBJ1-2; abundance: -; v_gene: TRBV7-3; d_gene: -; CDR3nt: TGTGCCAGCAGCCCGATGGACGGCCTAGGCTATGGCTACACCTTC; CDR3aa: CASSPMDGLGYGYTF
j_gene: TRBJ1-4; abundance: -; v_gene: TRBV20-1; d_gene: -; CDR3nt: TGCAGTGCTAGAGCTACAGGGAGAGATGAAAAACTGTTTTTT; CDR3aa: CSARATGRDEKLFF
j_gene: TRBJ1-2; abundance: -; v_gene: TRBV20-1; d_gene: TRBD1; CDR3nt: TGCAGTGCTAGAGCCGAGGACAGGGACGATGGCTACACCTTC; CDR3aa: CSARAEDRDDGYTF
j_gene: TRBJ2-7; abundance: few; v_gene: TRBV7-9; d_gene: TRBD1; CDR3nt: TGTGCCAGCAGCCCAAGAAACAGGGGAGACGAGCAGTACTTC; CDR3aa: CASSPRNRGDEQYF
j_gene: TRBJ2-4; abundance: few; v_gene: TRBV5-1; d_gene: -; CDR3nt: TGCGCCAGCAGCTTGGGACGAGAAAACATTCAGTACTTC; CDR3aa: CASSLGRENIQYF
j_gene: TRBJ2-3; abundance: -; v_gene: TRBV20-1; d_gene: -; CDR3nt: TGCAGTGCTAGAGATCTACATCTTGCAGATACGCAGTATTTT; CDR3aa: CSARDLHLADTQYF
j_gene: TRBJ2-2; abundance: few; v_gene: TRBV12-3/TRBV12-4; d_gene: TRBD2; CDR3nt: TGTGCCAGCAGTTTACGCCCAGCCCGCCTCTTTCGCGGGGGAAACACCGGGGAGCTGTTTTTT; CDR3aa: CASSLRPARLFRGGNTGELFF
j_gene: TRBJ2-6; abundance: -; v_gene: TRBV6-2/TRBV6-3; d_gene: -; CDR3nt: TGTGCCAGCTGTTGGGCGAAGGCCAACGTCCTGACTTTC; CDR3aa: CASCWAKANVLTF
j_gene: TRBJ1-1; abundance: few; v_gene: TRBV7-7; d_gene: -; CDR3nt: TGTGCCAGCAGCCGGGTGGAGAACACTGAAGCTTTCTTT; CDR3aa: CASSRVENTEAFF
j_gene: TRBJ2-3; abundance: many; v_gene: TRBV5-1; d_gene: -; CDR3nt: TGCGCCAGCAGCTTGGTGGGGTCGGCGGACACAGATACGCAGTATTTT; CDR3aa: CASSLVGSADTDTQYF
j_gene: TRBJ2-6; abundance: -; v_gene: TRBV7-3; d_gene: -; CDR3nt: TGTGCCAGCAGCCCCCTTGGCGGGCCCTGGGGAGTCCTGACTTTC; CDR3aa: CASSPLGGPWGVLTF
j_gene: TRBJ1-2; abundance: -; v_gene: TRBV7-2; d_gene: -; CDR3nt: TGTGCCAGCAGCCCCCCCGGCAGGAAAGAGGGCTACACCTTC; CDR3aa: CASSPPGRKEGYTF
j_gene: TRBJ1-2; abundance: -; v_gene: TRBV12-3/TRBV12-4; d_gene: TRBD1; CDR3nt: TGTGCCAGCAGCAGACAGGGGTCTGGGTATGGCTACACCTTC; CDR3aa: CASSRQGSGYGYTF
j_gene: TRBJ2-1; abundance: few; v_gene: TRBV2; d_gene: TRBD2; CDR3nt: TGTGCCAGCAGTGAAATAGCGGGGGACTATGAGCAGTTCTTC; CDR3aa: CASSEIAGDYEQFF
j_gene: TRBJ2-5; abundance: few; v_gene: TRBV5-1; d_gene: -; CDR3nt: TGCGCCAGCAGCTTGTTTAGCAGACAAGAGACCCAGTACTTC; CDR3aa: CASSLFSRQETQYF
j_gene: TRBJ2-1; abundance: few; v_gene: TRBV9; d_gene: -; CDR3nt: TGTGCCAGCAGCGTAGAGTTTACGGACAATGAGCAGTTCTTC; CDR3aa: CASSVEFTDNEQFF